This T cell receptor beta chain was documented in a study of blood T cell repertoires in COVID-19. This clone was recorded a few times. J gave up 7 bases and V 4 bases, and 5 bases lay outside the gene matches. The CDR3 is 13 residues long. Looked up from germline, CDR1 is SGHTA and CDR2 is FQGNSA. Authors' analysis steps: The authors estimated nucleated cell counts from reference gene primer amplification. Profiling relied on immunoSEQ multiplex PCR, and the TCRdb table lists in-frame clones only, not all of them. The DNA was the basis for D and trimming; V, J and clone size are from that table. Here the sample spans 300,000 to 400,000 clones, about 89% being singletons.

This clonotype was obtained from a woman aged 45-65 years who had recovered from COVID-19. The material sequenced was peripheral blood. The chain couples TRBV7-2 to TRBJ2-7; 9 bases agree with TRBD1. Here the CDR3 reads CASSSQGAWEQYF. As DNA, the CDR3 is TGTGCCAGCAGCTCACAGGGGGCGTGGGAGCAGTACTTC.